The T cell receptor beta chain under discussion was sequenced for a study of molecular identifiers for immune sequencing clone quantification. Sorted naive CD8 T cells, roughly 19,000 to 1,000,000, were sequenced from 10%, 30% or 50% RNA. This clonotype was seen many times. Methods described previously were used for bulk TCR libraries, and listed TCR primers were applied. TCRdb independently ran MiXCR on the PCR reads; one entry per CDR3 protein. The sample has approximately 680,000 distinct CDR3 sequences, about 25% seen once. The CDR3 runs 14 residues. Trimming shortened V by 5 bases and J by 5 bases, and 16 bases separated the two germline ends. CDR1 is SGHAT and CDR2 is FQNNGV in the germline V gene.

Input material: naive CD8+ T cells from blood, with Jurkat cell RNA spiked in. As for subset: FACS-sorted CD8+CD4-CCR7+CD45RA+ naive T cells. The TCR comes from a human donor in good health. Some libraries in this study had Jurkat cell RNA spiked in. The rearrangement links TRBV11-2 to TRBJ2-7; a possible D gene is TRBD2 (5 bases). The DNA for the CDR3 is TGTGCCAGCAGCCCGTCTGCGGGCCTCCACGAGCAGTACTTC. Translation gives CASSPSAGLHEQYF.